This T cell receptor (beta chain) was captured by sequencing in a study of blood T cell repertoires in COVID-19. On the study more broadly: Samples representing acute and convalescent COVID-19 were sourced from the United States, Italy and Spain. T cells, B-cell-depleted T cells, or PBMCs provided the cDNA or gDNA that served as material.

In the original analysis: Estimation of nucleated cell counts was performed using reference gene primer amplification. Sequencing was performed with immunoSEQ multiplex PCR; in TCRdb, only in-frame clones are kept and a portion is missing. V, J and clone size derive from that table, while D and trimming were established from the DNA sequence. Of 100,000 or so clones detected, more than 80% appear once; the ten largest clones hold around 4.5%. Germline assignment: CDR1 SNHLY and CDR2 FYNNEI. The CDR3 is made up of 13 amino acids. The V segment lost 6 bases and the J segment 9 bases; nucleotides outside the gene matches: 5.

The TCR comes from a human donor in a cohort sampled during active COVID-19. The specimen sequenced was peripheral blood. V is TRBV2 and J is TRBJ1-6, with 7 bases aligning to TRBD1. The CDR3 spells CASRGTDVSPLHF. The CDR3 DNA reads TGTGCCAGCAGAGGGACAGACGTTTCACCCCTCCACTTT. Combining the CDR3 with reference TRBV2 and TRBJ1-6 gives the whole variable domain EPEVTQTPSHQVTQMGQEVILRCVPISNHLYFYWYRQILGQKVEFLVSFYNNEISEKSEIFDDQFSVERPDGSNFTLKIRSTKLEDSAMYFCASRGTDVSPLHFGNGTRLTVT.